This T cell receptor (beta chain) was identified in a study of CD8 T cells in ankylosing spondylitis. The study, taken as a whole, reports: Earlier authors reported some of these motif variants in reactive arthritis synovial fluid and blood. The study identified a TCR beta motif of eight highly homologous variants that appeared characteristic of ankylosing spondylitis blood. Clones that were linked to disease were CD8+ and were relatively rare in peripheral blood. Disease-associated clones were reportedly significantly overrepresented in matched ankylosing spondylitis synovial fluid.

Regarding this clonotype: What it binds is unknown.

Molecular-barcoded quantitative 5'-RACE produced these TCR beta libraries. MiXCR, applied by TCRdb to the 5' RACE reads, yields one record per CDR3 protein. The sample lists over 200,000 distinct CDR3 sequences, 18% occurring once. Sample: blood, either unsorted or a sorted T cell fraction (not recorded which). This clonotype was obtained from a male donor with ankylosing spondylitis.

This CDR3 reads CASSDSGSGGEYEQYF. CDR3 bases: TGTGCCAGCAGTGACTCGGGCAGCGGGGGGGAATACGAGCAGTACTTC. The genes are TRBV6-4 and TRBJ2-7, with 10 bases matching TRBD2. Unmatched junction bases numbered 6, after V lost 0 bases and J lost 4 bases. CDR1 and CDR2 from the germline V gene are MRHNA and SNTAGT. The CDR3 totals 16 residues.